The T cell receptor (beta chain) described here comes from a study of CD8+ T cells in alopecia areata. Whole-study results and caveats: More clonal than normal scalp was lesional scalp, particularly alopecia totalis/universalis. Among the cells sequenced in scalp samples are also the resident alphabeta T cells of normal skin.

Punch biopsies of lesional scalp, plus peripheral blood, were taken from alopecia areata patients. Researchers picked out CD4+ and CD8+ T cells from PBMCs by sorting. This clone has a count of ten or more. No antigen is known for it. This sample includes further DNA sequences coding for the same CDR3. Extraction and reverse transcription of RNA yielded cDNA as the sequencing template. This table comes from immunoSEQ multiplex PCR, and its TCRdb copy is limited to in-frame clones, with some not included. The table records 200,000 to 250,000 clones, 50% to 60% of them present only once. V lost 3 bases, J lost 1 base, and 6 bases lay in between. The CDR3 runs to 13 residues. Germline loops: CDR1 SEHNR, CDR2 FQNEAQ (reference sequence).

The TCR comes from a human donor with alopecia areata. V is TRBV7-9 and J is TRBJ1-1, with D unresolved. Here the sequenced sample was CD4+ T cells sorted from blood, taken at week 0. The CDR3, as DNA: TGTGCCAGCAGCTTGACCCGGAACACTGAAGCTTTCTTT. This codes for CASSLTRNTEAFF.